The next 28 T cell receptor beta chains were all read from a single sample in a study of T cell responses to AZD1222 COVID-19 vaccine. Measured with immunoSEQ multiplex PCR; TCRdb has only the in-frame clones, and not every one. The sample contains around 160,000 clones, roughly 87% of which appear only once. The sample consisted of peripheral blood, taken on day 0 of AZD1222 vaccination. Source of these receptors: an adult in good health.

The chain uses TRBV6-2 or TRBV6-3 and TRBJ2-4; D might be TRBD1 (6 bases). Germline V lookup: CDR1 MNHEY, CDR2 SVGEGT. Trimming stripped 4 bases from V and 10 bases from J, with 26 bases between. CDR3 length: 17 amino acids. The CDR3, as DNA: TGTGCCAGCAGTTGGGAAAGAACGGGCCAGAAGAGGGGGATTCAGTACTTC. This sequence encodes CASSWERTGQKRGIQYF.

V usage is TRBV6-5 and J usage is TRBJ1-3; 9 positions agree with TRBD1. The CDR3 has 16 residues. The J segment lost 1 base and the V segment lost 0 bases, leaving 1 base of the junction unmatched. CDR1 and CDR2 from the germline V gene are MNHEY and SVGAGI. DNA for the CDR3: TGTGCCAGCAGTTACTCGGGGACAGGGTCTGGAAACACCATATATTTT. It is translated as CASSYSGTGSGNTIYF.

The chain carries TRBV5-6 and TRBJ1-5, with 9 bases matching TRBD1. The CDR3 length is 15 residues. Trimming removed 3 bases from V and 4 bases from J; junction bases left unmatched: 5. Germline lookup yields CDR1 SGHDT and CDR2 YYEEEE. The CDR3 is CASSSRQGGNQPQHF. CDR3 bases: TGTGCCAGCAGCTCCAGACAGGGGGGAAATCAGCCCCAGCATTTT.

The chain employs TRBV27 and TRBJ1-2; 10 bases line up with TRBD1. The V and J ends lost 7 bases and 8 bases, in that order; junction bases with no gene match: 10. Germline V gene data show CDR1 as MNHEY and CDR2 as SMNVEV (reference sequence). The CDR3 consists of 14 residues. The CDR3 is CASTSGTGEGGYTF. CDR3 nucleotide sequence: TGTGCCAGCACCTCCGGGACAGGGGAAGGAGGCTACACCTTC.

This rearrangement joins TRBV6-2 or TRBV6-3 to TRBJ1-1, with D unresolved. This CDR3 is 14 amino acids long. The V end was cut by 0 bases, the J end by 1 base, with 6 bases between. Germline assignment: CDR1 MNHEY and CDR2 SVGEGT. The CDR3 reads CASSYSPGNTEAFF. CDR3 nucleotide sequence: TGTGCCAGCAGTTACTCGCCAGGGAACACTGAAGCTTTCTTT.

This sequence joins TRBV18 and TRBJ1-4; no clear D. Looked up from germline, CDR1 is KGHSH and CDR2 is LQKENI. The CDR3 spans 13 residues. V lost 2 bases, J lost 8 bases, and 9 bases lay in between. The CDR3 DNA reads TGTGCCAGCTCACCAGGGCGGGGAGAAAAACTGTTTTTT. Translated: CASSPGRGEKLFF.

The chain links TRBV28 to TRBJ1-5, with 11 bases that match TRBD1. The CDR3 is 17 amino acids. Germline V CDR1 and CDR2: MDHEN, SYDVKM. V gave up 3 bases and J gave up 4 bases; unmatched junction bases: 8. CDR3 protein: CASSFSGGTGGNQPQHF. The CDR3 coding sequence is TGTGCCAGCAGTTTTAGTGGAGGGACAGGGGGGAATCAGCCCCAGCATTTT. Supplemented by reference TRBV28 and TRBJ1-5, the full variable domain reads DVKVTQSSRYLVKRTGEKVFLECVQDMDHENMFWYRQDPGLGLRLIYFSYDVKMKEKGDIPEGYSVSREKKERFSLILESASTNQTSMYLCASSFSGGTGGNQPQHFGDGTRLSIL.

The CDR3 nucleotides are TGTGCCAGCAGCCCACCGGTGGGGGGTCTCGGCTACACCTTC. Its protein product is CASSPPVGGLGYTF. The chain employs TRBV9 and TRBJ1-2; possibly TRBD1 for D (5 bases). The CDR3 has 14 amino acids. The V end was cut by 4 bases, the J end by 8 bases, with 18 bases between. Looked up from germline, CDR1 is SGDLS and CDR2 is YYNGEE.

In DNA form, the CDR3 reads TGTGCCACCATCCGGGACGTCGAAGCTTTCTTT. Translation: CATIRDVEAFF. V usage is TRBV28 and J usage is TRBJ1-1; D perhaps matches TRBD1 (5 bases). Trimming took off 10 bases at V and 8 bases at J, with 14 bases between the two ends. This CDR3 is 11 amino acids long. Germline V gives CDR1 MDHEN, CDR2 SYDVKM.

The chain uses TRBV6-5 and TRBJ2-5; 8 nucleotides align to TRBD1. Looked up from germline, CDR1 is MNHEY and CDR2 is SVGAGI. The CDR3 consists of 14 residues. V lost 2 bases, J lost 6 bases, and 5 bases stayed unmatched. The CDR3 region is CASSYDRGAKTQYF. In DNA form, the CDR3 reads TGTGCCAGCAGTTACGACAGGGGCGCAAAGACCCAGTACTTC.

The chain employs TRBV11-2 and TRBJ2-1, with 14 bases aligning to TRBD2. CDR1 and CDR2 (germline): SGHAT, FQNNGV. The V gene end was trimmed by 5 bases and the J gene end by 7 bases; junction bases not matched to a gene: 4. The CDR3 runs 15 residues. The CDR3 DNA reads TGTGCCAGCAGCCCCGGGACTAGCGGGGGAAATGAGCAGTTCTTC. Its translation is CASSPGTSGGNEQFF.

V and J are TRBV6-1 and TRBJ2-2; 11 bases fit TRBD1. After removal of 2 bases from V and 4 bases from J, the junction contained 3 bases not matched to a gene. This CDR3 spans 16 amino acids. Germline V CDR1 and CDR2: MNHNS, SASEGT. The chain's CDR3 is CASSERDRGSTGELFF. CDR3 nucleotide sequence: TGTGCCAGCAGTGAACGGGACAGGGGGTCCACCGGGGAGCTGTTTTTT.

V usage is TRBV30 and J usage is TRBJ2-6, with D uncertain. The CDR3 spans 14 residues. The germline gives CDR1 GTSNPN, CDR2 SVGIG (reference sequence). Trimming shortened V by 0 bases and J by 7 bases, and 10 bases separated the two germline ends. The CDR3: CAWSVEAIANVLTF. CDR3 nucleotides: TGTGCCTGGAGTGTAGAAGCCATTGCCAACGTCCTGACTTTC.

The chain uses TRBV9 and TRBJ2-5; TRBD1 might be the D (5 bases). This CDR3 has 15 residues. Germline lookup yields CDR1 SGDLS and CDR2 YYNGEE. Trimming took off 0 bases at V and 2 bases at J, with 11 bases between the two ends. The CDR3 nucleotides read TGTGCCAGCAGCGTAGCTGGGGCAGTACAAGAGACCCAGTACTTC. Protein: CASSVAGAVQETQYF.

The V gene is TRBV7-9, the J gene TRBJ1-3; D is unresolved. The V and J ends lost 1 base and 0 bases respectively, with 7 bases between them. Germline CDR1 SEHNR, CDR2 FQNEAQ (reference sequence). The CDR3 runs to 15 residues. The CDR3 region has the DNA TGTGCCAGCAGCTTAGGAACGGGCTCTGGAAACACCATATATTTT. Protein sequence: CASSLGTGSGNTIYF.

The chain carries TRBV19 and TRBJ2-7; D is possibly TRBD2 (7 bases). Trimming shortened V by 6 bases and J by 5 bases, and 17 bases separated the two germline ends. Germline loops: CDR1 LNHDA, CDR2 SQIVND (reference sequence). There are 14 residues in the CDR3. The CDR3 region is CASRGEGDADEQYF. DNA for the CDR3: TGTGCCAGTAGAGGGGAGGGGGACGCGGACGAGCAGTACTTC.

The chain couples TRBV18 to TRBJ2-2, with TRBD2 identical over 10 bases. CDR1 is KGHSH and CDR2 is LQKENI in the germline V gene. V shed 2 bases and J 4 bases; nucleotides not matched to a gene: 13. This CDR3 comprises 19 residues. The CDR3 DNA sequence: TGTGCCAGCTCACCAGTAAAGCCAGCGGGAGGGCGTGGCACCGGGGAGCTGTTTTTT. Its protein is CASSPVKPAGGRGTGELFF.

The chain combines TRBV27 with TRBJ1-5; tentatively, D is TRBD1 (5 bases). The CDR3 is made up of 14 amino acids. Deletions cut 5 bases from V and 5 bases from J, with 13 bases between. Germline-derived CDR1 and CDR2 are MNHEY and SMNVEV (reference sequence). The CDR3 DNA reads TGTGCCAGCAGTCCCCGGGACGGGGATCAGCCCCAGCATTTT. Its translation: CASSPRDGDQPQHF.

V usage is TRBV2 and J usage is TRBJ2-4; D is undetermined. Germline V gene data show CDR1 as SNHLY and CDR2 as FYNNEI. This CDR3 contains 13 residues. The V gene lost 4 bases and the J gene lost 7 bases, with 11 bases spanning the gap. Written as DNA, the CDR3 is TGTGCCAGCAGTGTGGTGCAGTGGAACATTCAGTACTTC. Translated, it gives CASSVVQWNIQYF.

This clone was picked up one time. This rearrangement joins TRBV6-5 to TRBJ2-5; TRBD2 aligns across 7 bases. In germline, CDR1 is MNHEY, CDR2 SVGAGI. The CDR3 consists of 11 residues. The junction had 6 bases not matched to a gene; V was cut back by 4 bases and J by 13 bases. CDR3 sequence (DNA): TGTGCCAGCAGTTCAAGGACTAGTACGTACTTC. It is translated as CASSSRTSTYF.

This chain links TRBV7-2 with TRBJ1-1, with a tentative D call TRBD1 (6 bases). The V end lost 3 bases, the J end lost 6 bases, and 17 bases lay between the germline ends. Germline V gene lookup returns CDR1 SGHTA and CDR2 FQGNSA. This CDR3 is 15 amino acids long. The CDR3: CASSFKTGQRAEAFF. The CDR3 bases are TGTGCCAGCAGCTTTAAAACAGGGCAGAGGGCTGAAGCTTTCTTT. Full variable domain (outside the CDR3, taken from reference TRBV7-2 and TRBJ1-1): GAGVSQSPSNKVTEKGKDVELRCDPISGHTALYWYRQSLGQGLEFLIYFQGNSAPDKSGLPSDRFSAERTGGSVSTLTIQRTQQEDSAVYLCASSFKTGQRAEAFFGQGTRLTVV.

The rearrangement joins TRBV27 to TRBJ2-7, with TRBD2 as a possible D gene (6 bases). Trimming shortened V by 10 bases and J by 5 bases, and 21 bases separated the two germline ends. This CDR3 is 14 amino acids long. The germline V gene encodes CDR1 MNHEY and CDR2 SMNVEV (reference sequence). DNA of the CDR3: TGTGCCACTTCGACCGGAGGGCGTCTTCACGAGCAGTACTTC. This translates into CATSTGGRLHEQYF.

This clone was observed a handful of times. Other DNA sequences from this sample encode an identical CDR3 as well. This chain links TRBV7-9 with TRBJ1-5, with D maybe TRBD1 (6 bases). CDR1 and CDR2 from the germline V gene are SEHNR and FQNEAQ (reference sequence). The V end lost 2 bases, the J end lost 4 bases, and 6 bases lay between the germline ends. The CDR3 is 13 amino acids. CDR3 region: CASSLQGNQPQHF. DNA for the CDR3: TGTGCCAGCAGCTTACAGGGGAATCAGCCCCAGCATTTT. The variable domain in full, with the rest retrieved from reference TRBV7-9 and TRBJ1-5, is DTGVSQNPRHKITKRGQNVTFRCDPISEHNRLYWYRQTLGQGPEFLTYFQNEAQLEKSRLLSDRFSAERPKGSFSTLEIQRTEQGDSAMYLCASSLQGNQPQHFGDGTRLSIL.

This clone has just a few counts. The chain has TRBV29-1 and TRBJ1-4; D is uncertain. There are 13 residues in the CDR3. Germline V gene sequence: CDR1 SQVTM, CDR2 ANQGSEA. Trimming shortened V by 7 bases and J by 4 bases, and 13 bases separated the two germline ends. The CDR3 loop reads CSAATGGNEKLFF. In nucleotides, the CDR3 is TGCAGCGCCGCGACGGGAGGTAATGAAAAACTGTTTTTT.

The gene calls are TRBV29-1 and TRBJ2-1; unclear D gene. CDR3 length equals 11 residues. Germline assignment: CDR1 SQVTM and CDR2 ANQGSEA. Trimming removed 5 bases from V and 9 bases from J, with 11 bases in between. In DNA form, the CDR3 reads TGCAGCGTTCCCTGGGTCGGTGAGCAGTTCTTC. Its translation is CSVPWVGEQFF.

The rearrangement uses TRBV19 and TRBJ1-2, with D possibly TRBD1 on 6 matching bases. Germline-derived CDR1 and CDR2 are LNHDA and SQIVND (reference sequence). The length of the CDR3 is 15 residues. The ends were cut back, 7 bases at V and 2 bases at J, with 17 bases in the middle. CDR3 in amino acids: CASIHPGGKNYGYTF. The CDR3 region has the DNA TGTGCCAGTATCCACCCGGGGGGCAAAAACTATGGCTACACCTTC.

This sequence joins TRBV11-2 and TRBJ2-7, with D maybe TRBD1 (5 bases). This CDR3 has 16 amino acids. Trimming removed 5 bases at V and 0 bases at J, with 17 bases between. Germline CDR1 is SGHAT and CDR2 is FQNNGV. The CDR3 loop reads CASSAGGAASSYEQYF. CDR3 DNA: TGTGCCAGCAGCGCCGGTGGGGCGGCTAGCTCCTACGAGCAGTACTTC.

The chain recombines TRBV6-6 with TRBJ2-5; D may be TRBD1 (5 bases). CDR3 length equals 13 residues. CDR1 and CDR2 from the germline V gene are MNHNY and SVGAGI (reference sequence). Trimming removed 2 bases from V and 3 bases from J, with 7 bases in between. Written as DNA, the CDR3 is TGTGCCAGCAGTTACGACAGAGAAGAGACCCAGTACTTC. Residues: CASSYDREETQYF.